These T cell receptor beta chains were read from a single sample in a study of human thymus T cells. Clones were sequenced by immunoSEQ multiplex PCR, and TCRdb holds only the in-frame ones, with some missing. The data hold tens of thousands of clones, with roughly 96% observed a single time. Specimen: thymus tissue. The receptor source for this set is a boy less than two years old with a congenital heart defect but otherwise immunologically healthy. Both conserved end residues are part of each CDR3. A D gene is named only where the DNA matches it firmly. Some rows mark clone size as missing; the rest say once, few, many or name a class of expanded clone.

v_gene	d_gene	j_gene	abundance	CDR3nt	CDR3aa
TRBV10-3	TRBD1	TRBJ2-5	NA	TGTGCCATCAGTGAGTCTCCCAGACAGGGTGGGGAGGAGACCCAGTACTTC	CAISESPRQGGEETQYF
TRBV29-1	TRBD1	TRBJ2-5	NA	TGCAGCGCTACAGGGGGCGTAGAGACCCAGTACTTC	CSATGGVETQYF
TRBV28	TRBD1	TRBJ2-7	NA	TGTGCCAGCACCACCGGGACAGGGTCCTACGAGCAGTACTTC	CASTTGTGSYEQYF
TRBV30	NA	TRBJ2-5	once	TGTGCCTGGGGAGGGGGACTGCCCGGACTAAAAGAGACCCAGTACTTC	CAWGGGLPGLKETQYF
TRBV5-6	NA	TRBJ2-1	NA	TGTGCCAGCACCCCTCGAGGCGGGATGTTGGTCGAGCAGTTCTTC	CASTPRGGMLVEQFF
TRBV20-1	NA	TRBJ2-7	NA	TGCAGTGCTAGGGGCTACGAGCAGTACTTC	CSARGYEQYF
TRBV6-5	NA	TRBJ1-2	once	TGTGCCAGCACCATGGGCCAAAACTATGGCTACACCTTC	CASTMGQNYGYTF
TRBV27	NA	TRBJ1-1	NA	TGTGCCAGCAGTAGTACGGAGAACACTGAAGCTTTCTTT	CASSSTENTEAFF
TRBV19	NA	TRBJ1-5	NA	TGTGCCAGTAGCAGGACCCTCTATAGCAATCAGCCCCAGCATTTT	CASSRTLYSNQPQHF
TRBV5-1	TRBD2	TRBJ2-3	NA	TGCGCCAGCAGCTTGGATCTAGCGGGAAGAGGAGATACGCAGTATTTT	CASSLDLAGRGDTQYF
TRBV7-9	TRBD1	TRBJ2-2	NA	TGTGCCAGCAGCTCCCTGACAGGGCGTACCGGGGAGCTGTTTTTT	CASSSLTGRTGELFF
TRBV19	NA	TRBJ2-5	NA	TGTGCCAGTAGTATACGGGAGACCCAGTACTTC	CASSIRETQYF